The 17 T cell receptor beta chains below come from one sample, sequenced in a study of T cell responses to AZD1222 COVID-19 vaccine. Sequenced by immunoSEQ multiplex PCR; TCRdb stores in-frame clones only, minus some. The repertoire holds about 94,000 clones, with roughly 88% as singletons. The sequencing here drew on peripheral blood, taken on day 0 of AZD1222 vaccination. These receptors were obtained from an adult in good health.

The rearrangement links TRBV19 to TRBJ1-4; D ambiguous. This CDR3 is 14 amino acids long. Germline V gives CDR1 LNHDA, CDR2 SQIVND (reference sequence). V was shortened by 5 bases and J by 0 bases, with 7 bases between the two germline ends. This CDR3 reads CASSQLATNEKLFF. For the CDR3, the DNA is TGTGCCAGTAGTCAGCTTGCAACTAATGAAAAACTGTTTTTT.

This clone was detected once. The rearrangement uses TRBV7-2 and TRBJ1-2; the match to TRBD1 covers 9 bases. The CDR3 sequence is 15 residues long. Germline CDR1 and CDR2: SGHTA and FQGNSA. Trimming at V came to 5 bases and at J to 0 bases, leaving 4 bases not matched to a gene. In DNA, the CDR3 is TGTGCCAGCAGCGTACAGGGGGCAACTAACTATGGCTACACCTTC. As protein: CASSVQGATNYGYTF.

The chain joins TRBV7-9 to TRBJ1-5; D is perhaps TRBD1 (5 bases). The CDR3 is 14 residues long. CDR1 is SEHNR, CDR2 FQNEAQ, per germline (reference sequence). V dropped 5 bases and J dropped 3 bases, with 11 bases sitting between them. The CDR3 spells CASSRGGVNQPQHF. The CDR3 DNA reads TGTGCCAGCAGCCGGGGCGGTGTCAATCAGCCCCAGCATTTT.

The table lists this clone with a count of one. The rearrangement uses TRBV12-5 and TRBJ1-2; the D gene is possibly TRBD1 (5 bases). CDR1 and CDR2 from the germline V gene are LGHNT and FRNRAP. V gave up 2 bases and J gave up 8 bases, with 18 bases separating them. This CDR3 is 15 amino acids long. The CDR3 sequence is CASGLMAGPTGGYTF. The CDR3 DNA sequence: TGTGCTAGTGGTTTGATGGCGGGGCCAACGGGAGGCTACACCTTC. Filled out from reference TRBV12-5 and TRBJ1-2, the complete variable domain reads DARVTQTPRHKVTEMGQEVTMRCQPILGHNTVFWYRQTMMQGLELLAYFRNRAPLDDSGMPKDRFSAEMPDATLATLKIQPSEPRDSAVYFCASGLMAGPTGGYTFGSGTRLTVV.

This clone has only one observation. The chain employs TRBV5-1 and TRBJ1-1; D is ambiguous. CDR3 length: 14 residues. V was trimmed by 2 bases and J by 4 bases, leaving 12 bases between them. Germline lookup yields CDR1 SGHRS and CDR2 YFSETQ. For the CDR3, the DNA is TGCGCCAGCAGCTTAAAAGGCCCGGGCACTGAAGCTTTCTTT. Translation gives CASSLKGPGTEAFF.

This chain uses TRBV5-1 with TRBJ2-1; D unclear. Trimming left V 5 bases short and J 7 bases short, with 16 bases between. Germline V gene data show CDR1 as SGHRS and CDR2 as YFSETQ. CDR3 size: 14 residues. The CDR3 loop is CASRQSNQGNEQFF. The CDR3 DNA reads TGCGCCAGCAGACAATCAAATCAAGGGAATGAGCAGTTCTTC.

This chain uses TRBV5-1 with TRBJ1-6; D may be TRBD1 (6 bases). The V gene lost 1 base and the J gene lost 5 bases, with 10 bases spanning the gap. CDR3 length: 15 residues. CDR1 and CDR2 from the germline V gene are SGHRS and YFSETQ. DNA of the CDR3: TGCGCCAGCAGCTTGACGGGGGGCAATAATTCACCCCTCCACTTT. It codes for CASSLTGGNNSPLHF.

This clone was recorded only once. This chain links TRBV14 with TRBJ2-5, with 10 nucleotides matching TRBD2. The CDR3 has 15 residues. CDR1 and CDR2 from the germline V gene are SGHDN and FVKESK. After removal of 4 bases from V and 6 bases from J, the junction contained 8 bases not matched to a gene. The CDR3 protein is CASSLSGGRWKTQYF. CDR3 bases: TGTGCCAGCAGCCTTAGCGGGGGGCGGTGGAAGACCCAGTACTTC.

The CDR3 protein is CASSYGAGSQPQHF. In DNA form, the CDR3 reads TGTGCCAGCAGTTACGGGGCAGGGTCACAGCCCCAGCATTTT. The chain links TRBV6-5 to TRBJ1-5; a possible D gene is TRBD1 (5 bases). CDR1 and CDR2 (germline): MNHEY, SVGAGI. V lost 2 bases and J lost 7, with 12 bases in between. This CDR3 is 14 amino acids long.

The V gene is TRBV19, the J gene TRBJ1-2; a possible D gene is TRBD1 (6 bases). Germline V CDR1 and CDR2: LNHDA, SQIVND (reference sequence). The V and J ends lost 6 bases and 4 bases respectively, with 24 bases between them. The CDR3 is made up of 17 amino acids. The CDR3 DNA is TGTGCCAGTAGCATGGGCAGGGACATCCGAAAGGGCTATGGCTACACCTTC. Its protein product is CASSMGRDIRKGYGYTF.

This chain connects TRBV12-3 or TRBV12-4 to TRBJ1-2; unclear D gene. This CDR3 is 12 amino acids long. Trimming shortened V by 2 bases and J by 8 bases, and 9 bases separated the two germline ends. The CDR3 here is CASSLWGEGYTF. Here the CDR3 DNA reads TGTGCCAGCAGTTTATGGGGTGAGGGCTACACCTTC.

V and J are TRBV5-6 and TRBJ1-5, with 9 bases that match TRBD1. V shed 2 bases, J shed 1 base, and the junction held 7 bases outside the gene matches. The CDR3 covers 17 residues. Per germline, CDR1 SGHDT and CDR2 YYEEEE. CDR3 sequence: CASSFRQGGRSNQPQHF. Written as DNA, the CDR3 is TGTGCCAGCAGCTTTCGACAGGGGGGAAGGAGCAATCAGCCCCAGCATTTT.

The chain employs TRBV5-8 and TRBJ2-7; D gene uncertain. The CDR3 runs to 13 residues. Trimming stripped 5 bases from V and 2 bases from J, with 11 bases between. CDR1 SGHTS and CDR2 YDEGEE come from the germline V gene. This CDR3 reads CASRPPATYEQYF. The CDR3 DNA sequence: TGTGCCAGCAGACCCCCTGCTACCTACGAGCAGTACTTC.

This clone has a single count. The genes are TRBV4-1 and TRBJ1-3; D is undetermined. V dropped 5 bases and J dropped 0 bases, with 14 bases sitting between them. Germline V gives CDR1 MGHRA, CDR2 YSYEKL. This CDR3 has 16 residues. This CDR3 is CASSSTPQSSGNTIYF. The CDR3 coding sequence is TGCGCCAGCAGCAGCACCCCTCAGAGCTCTGGAAACACCATATATTTT.

This chain uses TRBV7-6 with TRBJ2-5; D may be TRBD2 (6 bases). The CDR3 contains 16 residues. Between the trimmed V and J ends, which lost 5 bases and 3 bases, there was a span of 19 bases. The germline V gene has CDR1 SGHVS and CDR2 FNYEAQ. CDR3 amino acids: CASSPVLTGEKETQYF. The CDR3 region has the DNA TGTGCCAGCAGCCCCGTCCTAACGGGGGAGAAAGAGACCCAGTACTTC.

V gene TRBV7-3 combines with J gene TRBJ2-3, with D possibly matching TRBD1 (7 bases). V lost 3 bases and J 3 bases, leaving 13 bases between the germline ends. The CDR3 is 15 residues long. The germline V gene encodes CDR1 SGHTA and CDR2 FQGTGA. The chain's CDR3 is CASSLDRRGTDTQYF. CDR3 coding DNA: TGTGCCAGCAGCTTGGACAGGAGGGGAACAGATACGCAGTATTTT.

The genes are TRBV7-9 and TRBJ2-7; 8 bases align to TRBD1. J gave up 7 bases and V 0 bases, and 11 bases lay outside the gene matches. This CDR3 region has 16 residues. Germline assignment: CDR1 SEHNR and CDR2 FQNEAQ (reference sequence). Here the CDR3 DNA reads TGTGCCAGCAGCTTAGCCCTAAGGACAGGGAAGGAGGAGCAGTACTTC. It specifies CASSLALRTGKEEQYF.